The present T cell receptor (beta chain) was sequenced within a study of blood T cell dynamics during melanoma immunotherapy. The CDR3 covers 17 residues. Documented time point: week 3, after first cycle of checkpoint inhibitor. Sampling occurred pretreatment (T0) and at week 3 (W3), after cycle one of checkpoint blockade. Apart from a couple of fast progressors, RECIST 1.1 response was judged 12 weeks post-infusion. This table comes from immunoSEQ multiplex PCR, and its TCRdb copy is limited to in-frame clones, with some not included. Seen here are some 4,300 clones, around nine tenths observed once, and the top ten hold about 4.1%.

The material was blood, obtained from a patient treated with checkpoint blockade. The receptor was derived from a human donor with melanoma. The rearrangement uses TRBV12-1 and TRBJ2-3; the table's D call, TRBD2, was not checked against the DNA. TRBV12-1 is classified as a pseudogene. The CDR3 region is CASSGEDLAASTDTQYF. CDR3 nucleotides: TGTGCCAGCAGCGGAGAAGACTTAGCGGCTAGCACAGATACGCAGTATTTT.